These 32 T cell receptor beta chains share one sample of origin, sequenced in a study of T-cell reconstitution after alpha-beta-depleted transplantation in children. Library preparation (for TCRbeta) was performed with unique molecular identifiers. TCRdb called the PCR reads again in MiXCR, with one record for every CDR3 protein. This repertoire shows hundreds of thousands of distinct CDR3 sequences, over 10% found once; its top ten account for 2.2%. The material sequenced was PBMCs, mostly from graft donor cells, taken 360 days after TCRalphabeta/CD19-depleted stem cell transplant. These receptors originate from a male patient aged 10-17 years who had a stem cell transplant for acute myeloid leukemia, so the T cells may come from the graft donor.

This clonotype showed up just a few times. The gene calls are TRBV18 and TRBJ2-5, with a possible D match to TRBD1 (6 bases). V was trimmed by 1 base and J by 2 bases, leaving 14 bases between them. The CDR3 is made up of 16 amino acids. From germline, CDR1 is KGHSH and CDR2 LQKENI. CDR3 amino acids: CASSPLQGRGQETQYF. CDR3 nucleotide sequence: TGTGCCAGCTCACCACTCCAGGGGCGAGGACAAGAGACCCAGTACTTC.

This clonotype was counted only a few times. The chain recombines TRBV15 with TRBJ2-2; possible D gene TRBD1, 6 bases. The V and J ends lost 0 bases and 6 bases respectively, with 17 bases between them. The CDR3 has 17 residues. The V gene's germline CDR1 is LNHNV and CDR2 YYDKDF (reference sequence). CDR3 nucleotide sequence: TGTGCCACCAGCAGAGATGCCAGGGGTGGTTTCGCCGGGGAGCTGTTTTTT. Its translation is CATSRDARGGFAGELFF.

The genes are TRBV4-3 and TRBJ1-5; 7 bases map to TRBD1. The V and J ends lost 0 bases and 2 bases, in that order; junction bases with no gene match: 4. The CDR3 is 16 residues long. Germline V lookup: CDR1 LGHNA, CDR2 YSLEER. The CDR3 sequence is CASSQDPGTGNQPQHF. The CDR3 nucleotides read TGCGCCAGCAGCCAAGATCCCGGGACAGGCAATCAGCCCCAGCATTTT.

About this clonotype: The missing conserved phenylalanine or tryptophan at the end of this CDR3 makes a read error likely. It is unclear where the CDR3 begins or ends on the DNA, so no DNA is shown, and the CDR3 is as TCRdb lists it. The gene calls are TRBV7-9 and TRBJ2-1. Germline-derived CDR1 and CDR2 are SEHNR and FQNEAQ (reference sequence). Including both end residues, the CDR3 is 10 amino acids long. CDR3 protein: CASSSLRRGV.

This clonotype was detected a few times. The chain links TRBV20-1 to TRBJ2-7; the match to TRBD1 covers 11 bases. The CDR3 has 17 residues. CDR1 DFQATT and CDR2 SNEGSKA come from the germline V gene (reference sequence). Trimming cost V 3 bases and J 5 bases; bases outside gene matches: 15. The DNA of the CDR3 is TGCAGTGCTAGGGACAGGGGGCGTGCGGGAGGATTCAACGAGCAGTACTTC. Residues: CSARDRGRAGGFNEQYF.

J is TRBJ2-7 and V is TRBV12-3 or TRBV12-4, with D perhaps TRBD1 (5 bases). The V and J ends lost 7 bases and 0 bases respectively, with 13 bases between them. The CDR3 spans 14 residues. The CDR3 is CASTLGTGSYEQYF. CDR3 nucleotides: TGTGCCAGCACTCTTGGCACAGGCTCCTACGAGCAGTACTTC.

The table lists this clonotype with a few counts. DNA for the CDR3: TGCGCCAGCAGCTCCGGGACAGGGTTGATGAACACTGAAGCTTTCTTT. Translated, it gives CASSSGTGLMNTEAFF. V usage is TRBV5-1 and J usage is TRBJ1-1, with 9 bases aligning to TRBD1. J gave up 0 bases and V 3 bases, and 6 bases lay outside the gene matches. CDR3 length: 16 residues. Germline V CDR1 and CDR2: SGHRS, YFSETQ.

This clonotype appeared many times. This sequence joins TRBV10-3 and TRBJ2-2, with D hard to call. Trimming stripped 0 bases from V and 5 bases from J, with 4 bases between. Looked up from germline, CDR1 is ENHRY and CDR2 is SYGVKD. The CDR3 spans 13 residues. In nucleotides, the CDR3 is TGTGCCATCAGTGAGTCCGGGACCGGGGAGCTGTTTTTT. Amino acid sequence: CAISESGTGELFF.

This chain joins TRBV11-2 and TRBJ2-4, with 7 bases identical to TRBD1. V shed 2 bases and J 2 bases; nucleotides not matched to a gene: 15. The CDR3 extends over 19 amino acids. In germline, CDR1 is SGHAT, CDR2 FQNNGV. The CDR3 DNA reads TGTGCCAGCAGCTTATTCGGGTCACTACAGGGGACATCCAAAAACATTCAGTACTTC. Amino acid sequence: CASSLFGSLQGTSKNIQYF. Complete variable domain (other parts from reference TRBV11-2 and TRBJ2-4): EAGVAQSPRYKIIEKRQSVAFWCNPISGHATLYWYQQILGQGPKLLIQFQNNGVVDDSQLPKDRFSAERLKGVDSTLKIQPAKLEDSAVYLCASSLFGSLQGTSKNIQYFGAGTRLSVL.

CDR3 DNA sequence: TGTGCCAGCAGTGGTTGGCGACTAAACAATGAGCAGTTCTTC. The encoded protein is CASSGWRLNNEQFF. The chain is built from TRBV25-1 and TRBJ2-1, with D tentatively TRBD2 (5 bases). Trimming took off 4 bases at V and 5 bases at J, with 12 bases between the two ends. Germline V gene sequence: CDR1 MGHDK, CDR2 SYGVNS. This CDR3 is 14 amino acids long.

The chain employs TRBV7-2 and TRBJ2-3, with D maybe TRBD2 (5 bases). This CDR3 has 15 amino acids. In germline, CDR1 is SGHTA, CDR2 FQGNSA. The V gene lost 8 bases and the J gene lost 5 bases, with 20 bases spanning the gap. CDR3 amino acids: CASLTRRFTEDTQYF. In DNA, the CDR3 is TGTGCCAGCTTAACTAGGAGGTTCACCGAAGATACGCAGTATTTT.

This clonotype showed up many times. The genes are TRBV29-1 and TRBJ2-7; D is ambiguous. Trimming took 4 bases from V and 4 from J, leaving 8 bases between them. Germline CDR1 SQVTM, CDR2 ANQGSEA. This CDR3 contains 11 residues. CDR3 sequence reads: CSVGRVYEQYF. DNA of the CDR3: TGCAGCGTTGGCCGTGTTTACGAGCAGTACTTC.

This clonotype has at least ten counts. This sequence joins TRBV7-2 and TRBJ2-3; TRBD2 matches 9 bases. The trim removed 5 bases at V and 2 bases at J, leaving 8 bases unmatched. This CDR3 has 16 amino acids. Germline V gives CDR1 SGHTA, CDR2 FQGNSA. For the CDR3, the DNA is TGTGCCAGCAGCCCTTTAGCGGGAGTCTACACAGATACGCAGTATTTT. Protein sequence: CASSPLAGVYTDTQYF.

This clonotype turned up a few times. The chain has TRBV9 and TRBJ2-7; no clear D. The length of the CDR3 is 13 residues. V was clipped by 3 bases and J by 2 bases, with 9 bases between them. The germline CDR1 and CDR2 sequences are SGDLS and YYNGEE. As DNA, the CDR3 is TGTGCCAGCAGCGGAACGGAGACCTACGAGCAGTACTTC. Residues: CASSGTETYEQYF. Using reference TRBV9 and TRBJ2-7 for the parts outside the CDR3, the full variable domain is DSGVTQTPKHLITATGQRVTLRCSPRSGDLSVYWYQQSLDQGLQFLIQYYNGEERAKGNILERFSAQQFPDLHSELNLSSLELGDSALYFCASSGTETYEQYFGPGTRLTVT.

J is TRBJ1-4 and V is TRBV5-6; D unclear. V lost 3 bases and J 2 bases, leaving 11 bases between the germline ends. This CDR3 is built from 15 residues. Germline lookup yields CDR1 SGHDT and CDR2 YYEEEE. The CDR3 loop reads CASSYLHGTNEKLFF. For the CDR3, the DNA is TGTGCCAGCAGCTACCTACATGGGACTAATGAAAAACTGTTTTTT.

This clonotype has ten or more counts. The rearrangement uses TRBV12-3 or TRBV12-4 and TRBJ1-4, with 8 bases lining up with TRBD1. V lost 6 bases to trimming and J lost 8 bases; unmatched junction nucleotides: 14. The CDR3 loop spans 16 amino acids. The CDR3 nucleotides are TGTGCCAGCAGACCTACCCCCTGGACAGGGAGAGAAAAACTGTTTTTT. This sequence encodes CASRPTPWTGREKLFF.

The table lists this clonotype with a few counts. The chain has TRBV20-1 and TRBJ2-7; D is perhaps TRBD2 (5 bases). The CDR3 spans 14 residues. The V gene's germline CDR1 is DFQATT and CDR2 SNEGSKA (reference sequence). With 1 base removed from V and 6 bases from J, the gap between germline ends came to 16 bases. CDR3 DNA: TGCAGTGCTAGAGCCGTACTAGTTCCCCCCGAGCAGTACTTC. Translated: CSARAVLVPPEQYF.

As concerns this clonotype: Mismatch with germline at one junction end may stem from a read error. The chain employs TRBV5-1 and TRBJ2-6, with D possibly being TRBD1 or TRBD2 (5 bases each). CDR3 length equals 17 residues. Germline CDR1 and CDR2: SGHRS and YFSETQ. CDR3 DNA: TGCGCCAGCAGCTTGGTGCAGGGCAGGACTGGGGCCAACGTCCTGGCTTTC. It specifies CASSLVQGRTGANVLAF.

This clonotype was picked up many times. This sequence joins TRBV7-2 and TRBJ2-3, with D possibly TRBD1 on 6 matching bases. The CDR3 is 17 residues long. Germline assignment: CDR1 SGHTA and CDR2 FQGNSA. Trimming removed 0 bases from V and 1 base from J, with 14 bases in between. The CDR3 DNA is TGTGCCAGCAGCTTAGCGGGGGCAGGTACGGGCACAGATACGCAGTATTTT. This gives the protein CASSLAGAGTGTDTQYF. Using reference TRBV7-2 and TRBJ2-3 for the parts outside the CDR3, the full variable domain is GAGVSQSPSNKVTEKGKDVELRCDPISGHTALYWYRQSLGQGLEFLIYFQGNSAPDKSGLPSDRFSAERTGGSVSTLTIQRTQQEDSAVYLCASSLAGAGTGTDTQYFGPGTRLTVL.

This clonotype was seen many times. The J gene is TRBJ2-2, the V gene TRBV28; 10 positions match TRBD1. The CDR3 sequence is 15 residues long. Germline V gene data show CDR1 as MDHEN and CDR2 as SYDVKM. Trimming removed 3 bases from V and 8 bases from J; junction bases left unmatched: 6. CDR3 loop: CASSFRGQGLGELFF. The DNA for the CDR3 is TGTGCCAGCAGTTTTAGGGGACAGGGGTTGGGGGAGCTGTTTTTT.

This clonotype was seen a few times. The rearrangement uses TRBV20-1 and TRBJ2-4; D perhaps matches TRBD1 (5 bases). CDR1 DFQATT and CDR2 SNEGSKA come from the germline V gene (reference sequence). V gave up 5 bases and J gave up 0 bases, with 8 bases separating them. The CDR3 totals 13 residues. The CDR3 DNA follows: TGCAGTGCTCCAGGGAAAGCCAAAAACATTCAGTACTTC. It codes for CSAPGKAKNIQYF.

The chain uses TRBV27 and TRBJ2-1, with 7 bases lining up with TRBD2. The CDR3 loop spans 18 amino acids. Germline V CDR1 and CDR2: MNHEY, SMNVEV (reference sequence). J was trimmed by 3 bases and V by 3 bases; bases with no gene match: 14. CDR3 sequence (DNA): TGTGCCAGCAGTTTTTTCCCATTGGCGGGAGTCCTCTACAATGAGCAGTTCTTC. Amino acids: CASSFFPLAGVLYNEQFF.

This clonotype was observed many times. The chain employs TRBV20-1 and TRBJ1-5; D unclear. CDR1 DFQATT and CDR2 SNEGSKA come from the germline V gene (reference sequence). This CDR3 has 12 amino acids. Between the trimmed V and J ends, which lost 0 bases and 7 bases, there was a span of 7 bases. The CDR3 nucleotides are TGCAGTGCTAGAGAACCGCCCCAGCCCCAGCATTTT. It yields the protein CSAREPPQPQHF.

This chain joins TRBV27 and TRBJ2-1; a weak D match, TRBD2 (5 bases). The germline CDR1 and CDR2 sequences are MNHEY and SMNVEV (reference sequence). The V end lost 6 bases, the J end lost 4 bases, and 10 bases lay between the germline ends. The CDR3 is made up of 13 amino acids. DNA of the CDR3: TGTGCCAGCAGCCGGCGGGTATACAATGAGCAGTTCTTC. This codes for CASSRRVYNEQFF.

The sample holds a few counts of this clonotype. V and J are TRBV7-8 and TRBJ1-4, with a possible D match to TRBD1 (5 bases). This CDR3 comprises 15 residues. Trimming took 5 bases from V and 6 from J, leaving 16 bases between them. Germline CDR1 reads SGHVS; CDR2 reads FQNEAQ. The CDR3 reads CASSARRQGHEKLFF. Here the CDR3 DNA reads TGTGCCAGCAGCGCAAGACGTCAGGGTCATGAAAAACTGTTTTTT.

In its sample, this clonotype was seen many times. This chain connects TRBV7-9 to TRBJ2-3; 8 bases are a match to TRBD2. V trimming: 4 bases; J trimming: 1 base; junction bases outside the gene matches: 4. Germline V gives CDR1 SEHNR, CDR2 FQNEAQ (reference sequence). The length of the CDR3 is 15 residues. The CDR3 coding sequence is TGTGCCAGCAGCTCCTGGCGGGGGGGCACAGATACGCAGTATTTT. Residues: CASSSWRGGTDTQYF.

In its sample, this clonotype was seen many times. This chain joins TRBV7-3 and TRBJ2-2; D is unclear. CDR1 is SGHTA and CDR2 is FQGTGA in the germline V gene. The CDR3 has 16 residues. V was cut by 4 bases and J by 3 bases, with 15 bases left in between. As DNA, the CDR3 is TGTGCCAGCAGCTCCCTACTCGAACGGGACACCGGGGAGCTGTTTTTT. Protein: CASSSLLERDTGELFF.

This clonotype was counted many times. This sequence joins TRBV20-1 and TRBJ2-1; 8 nucleotides line up with TRBD1. Losses at the gene ends were 6 bases for V and 0 bases for J; bases not matched to a gene: 16. Germline assignment: CDR1 DFQATT and CDR2 SNEGSKA (reference sequence). The CDR3 consists of 18 residues. CDR3 residues: CSAIGQGSFLGSYNEQFF. The CDR3 DNA reads TGCAGTGCCATAGGACAGGGATCGTTTTTAGGCTCCTACAATGAGCAGTTCTTC.

This sequence joins TRBV6-1 and TRBJ2-7, with D uncertain. Looked up from germline, CDR1 is MNHNS and CDR2 is SASEGT. This CDR3 spans 14 amino acids. Deletions cut 6 bases from V and 1 base from J, with 13 bases between. The CDR3 DNA follows: TGTGCCAGCAGGGAGTATCTCGGGTCCTACGAGCAGTACTTC. This codes for CASREYLGSYEQYF.

Concerning this clonotype: A much bigger clone sits one base away, suggesting this may be a read error. The DNA of the CDR3 is TGTGCCAGCAGTTACGGTCGAGGTCAGGTTTCCAACTACGAGCAGTACTTC. It encodes CASSYGRGQVSNYEQYF. The V and J genes are TRBV6-5 and TRBJ2-7; D uncertain. V was pared by 2 bases and J by 3 bases, with 20 bases between. The germline CDR1 and CDR2 sequences are MNHEY and SVGAGI. The CDR3 is 17 amino acids.

The rearrangement joins TRBV28 to TRBJ2-7; 9 nucleotides line up with TRBD2. CDR1 MDHEN and CDR2 SYDVKM come from the germline V gene. CDR3 size: 15 residues. V lost 6 bases and J lost 2; bases outside the gene matches: 8. CDR3 sequence reads: CASSISGRRTYEQYF. The CDR3 DNA follows: TGTGCCAGCAGCATAAGCGGGAGGAGGACCTACGAGCAGTACTTC.

In the case of this clonotype: Germline and junction disagree at one end, which may indicate a read error. V usage is TRBV7-3 and J usage is TRBJ1-2; 7 nucleotides align to TRBD1. This CDR3 has 16 residues. From germline, CDR1 is SGHTA and CDR2 FQGTGA. CDR3 region: CACSPQGGPANYGYTF. In DNA form, the CDR3 reads TGTGCCTGCAGCCCGCAGGGGGGCCCAGCTAACTATGGCTACACCTTC.